This T cell receptor (beta chain) was recovered during a study of cytomegalovirus exposure and HLA in healthy donors. This clone was counted a few times. Its antigen remains unknown. Study results and limitations: One later analysis reportedly identified an Asian-associated ancestry cluster that showed fewer N-insertions than the approximately 700-donor mean. The majority of TCR sequences were rare, yet some public TCRs appeared in many donors. In a later analysis, at a false discovery rate of 0.05, over 15,000 TCR beta sequences were associated with HLA alleles. Earlier findings revealed that most TCR beta V segments proved productive either about 87% or about 30% of the time.

Vbeta (60) and Jbeta (13) primers were used in the PCR. TCRdb's table, derived via immunoSEQ multiplex PCR, lists solely in-frame clones and lacks some. The sample shows about 160,000 clones, around four fifths of them seen only once. The sequence derives from a woman aged 50 to 60 in good health and CMV-seronegative. The sample taken for sequencing was PBMCs.

The CDR3 DNA follows: TGTGCCAGCAGCCAAGGACAGTTCGGCGAAAAACTGTTTTTT. This codes for CASSQGQFGEKLFF. V and J are TRBV14 and TRBJ1-4; D possibly corresponds to TRBD1 (5 bases). The length of the CDR3 is 14 residues. Germline CDR1 SGHDN, CDR2 FVKESK. The V end lost 1 base, the J end lost 8 bases, and 11 bases lay between the germline ends.